What follows describes a single T cell receptor beta chain. Measured with immunoSEQ multiplex PCR; TCRdb has only the in-frame clones, and not every one. Among some 66,000 clones listed, around 87% were seen once. V shed 8 bases and J shed 3 bases, with 8 bases lying between them. This CDR3 comprises 11 residues. Per the germline V gene, CDR1 is SNHLY and CDR2 is FYNNEI. This sample was taken from a study of technical replicates of blood from a few donors. The chain employs TRBV2 and TRBJ2-7; no definite D call. This TCR came from a human donor in good health. Some clones in this sample may be carry-over from other donors' samples. Source material: PBMCs. This CDR3 is CASSHSYEQYF. The DNA for the CDR3 is TGTGCCAGCTCCCACAGCTACGAGCAGTACTTC.